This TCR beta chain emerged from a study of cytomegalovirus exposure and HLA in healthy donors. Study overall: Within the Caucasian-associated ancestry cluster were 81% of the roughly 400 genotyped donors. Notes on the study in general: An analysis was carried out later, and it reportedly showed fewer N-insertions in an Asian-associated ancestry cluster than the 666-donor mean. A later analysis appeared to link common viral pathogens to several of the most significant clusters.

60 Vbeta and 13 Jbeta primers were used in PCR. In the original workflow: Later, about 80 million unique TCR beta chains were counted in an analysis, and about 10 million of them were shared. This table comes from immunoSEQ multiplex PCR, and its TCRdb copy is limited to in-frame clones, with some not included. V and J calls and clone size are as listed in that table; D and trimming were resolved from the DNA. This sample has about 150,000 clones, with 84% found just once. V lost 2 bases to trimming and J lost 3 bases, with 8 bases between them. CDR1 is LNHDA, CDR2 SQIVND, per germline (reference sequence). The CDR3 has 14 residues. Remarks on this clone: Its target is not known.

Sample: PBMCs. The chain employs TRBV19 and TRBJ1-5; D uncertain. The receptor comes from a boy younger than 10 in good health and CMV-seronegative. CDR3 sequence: CASSISGYNQPQHF. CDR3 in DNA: TGTGCCAGTAGTATATCAGGATACAATCAGCCCCAGCATTTT.